These 17 T cell receptor beta chains were sequenced from one sample in a study of blood T cell repertoires in COVID-19. Here immunoSEQ multiplex PCR was the method, and the copy in TCRdb shows in-frame clones only, minus some. The sample has approximately 260,000 clones, 75% to 90% seen once; the top ten hold around 2%. The specimen was peripheral blood. All receptors come from a man between 50 and 59 years old with acute or convalescent COVID-19.

The gene calls are TRBV6-5 and TRBJ1-1; 10 bases agree with TRBD1. With V trimmed by 4 bases and J by 4 bases, 9 bases remained unmatched. CDR1 and CDR2 from the germline V gene are MNHEY and SVGAGI. The length of the CDR3 is 16 residues. The CDR3 DNA is TGTGCCAGCAGTTTCCGGGACAGGGGAGCTAGCACTGAAGCTTTCTTT. This sequence encodes CASSFRDRGASTEAFF.

CDR3 in DNA: TGTGCCAGCAGCCAACGGAACACTGAAGCTTTCTTT. Translating gives CASSQRNTEAFF. The chain combines TRBV4-2 with TRBJ1-1, with D uncertain. Deletions cut 2 bases from V and 1 base from J, with 2 bases between. This CDR3 region has 12 residues. The germline V gene encodes CDR1 LGHNA and CDR2 YNFKEQ.

The gene calls are TRBV30 and TRBJ1-2, with 11 bases aligning to TRBD1. The ends lost 3 bases at V and 7 bases at J; junction bases unmatched: 10. Germline assignment: CDR1 GTSNPN and CDR2 SVGIG (reference sequence). There are 15 residues in the CDR3. Here the CDR3 reads CAWRIRDRGISGYTF. The CDR3 coding sequence is TGTGCCTGGAGGATCAGGGACAGGGGGATAAGTGGCTACACCTTC.

As to this clone: Distinct nucleotide sequences in the sample also encode this CDR3. The genes are TRBV5-1 and TRBJ2-2, with D perhaps TRBD1 (5 bases). Germline-derived CDR1 and CDR2 are SGHRS and YFSETQ. The CDR3 is made up of 14 amino acids. V was clipped by 1 base and J by 5 bases, with 9 bases between them. The CDR3: CASSLTGSTGELFF. In nucleotides, the CDR3 is TGCGCCAGCAGCTTGACAGGTAGTACCGGGGAGCTGTTTTTT.

The genes are TRBV7-9 and TRBJ1-4; 8 bases are a match to TRBD1. V was clipped by 5 bases and J by 0 bases; unmatched bases: 11. In germline, CDR1 is SEHNR, CDR2 FQNEAQ (reference sequence). This CDR3 region has 18 residues. CDR3 in amino acids: CASSPGGQAFATNEKLFF. The CDR3 DNA reads as TGTGCCAGCAGCCCAGGGGGACAGGCCTTTGCAACTAATGAAAAACTGTTTTTT.

This clone was seen just once. The V and J genes are TRBV4-1 and TRBJ2-3; 12 positions match TRBD2. The germline gives CDR1 MGHRA, CDR2 YSYEKL. V shed 6 bases, J shed 0 bases, and the junction held 13 bases outside the gene matches. The CDR3 is made up of 19 amino acids. As DNA, the CDR3 is TGCGCCAGCAGACCCACCCCTAGCGGGGGGGGCGGTAGCACAGATACGCAGTATTTT. The encoded protein is CASRPTPSGGGGSTDTQYF.

The chain recombines TRBV19 with TRBJ1-5; D might be TRBD1 (5 bases). This CDR3 is 16 amino acids long. The V end was cut by 3 bases, the J end by 1 base, with 13 bases between. From germline, CDR1 is LNHDA and CDR2 SQIVND (reference sequence). CDR3: CASSIEGTRSNQPQHF. The CDR3 DNA reads as TGTGCCAGTAGTATCGAGGGGACTCGAAGCAATCAGCCCCAGCATTTT. Together with reference TRBV19 and TRBJ1-5, the CDR3 gives the full variable domain: DGGITQSPKYLFRKEGQNVTLSCEQNLNHDAMYWYRQDPGQGLRLIYYSQIVNDFQKGDIAEGYSVSREKKESFPLTVTSAQKNPTAFYLCASSIEGTRSNQPQHFGDGTRLSIL.

V gene TRBV20-1 combines with J gene TRBJ1-1, with D hard to call. V lost 3 bases and J lost 1, with 18 bases in between. CDR3 length: 16 amino acids. The germline V gene has CDR1 DFQATT and CDR2 SNEGSKA (reference sequence). The CDR3 region is CSASGFTGPGNTEAFF. The CDR3 DNA reads as TGCAGTGCTAGTGGCTTTACGGGTCCCGGGAACACTGAAGCTTTCTTT.

This chain connects TRBV9 to TRBJ2-1; tentative D call: TRBD2 (7 bases). This CDR3 spans 14 amino acids. Germline V CDR1 and CDR2: SGDLS, YYNGEE. Trimming shortened V by 0 bases and J by 9 bases, and 13 bases separated the two germline ends. The CDR3 loop is CASSVEWGGGEQFF. The CDR3 DNA is TGTGCCAGCAGCGTAGAATGGGGGGGCGGTGAGCAGTTCTTC.

The chain has TRBV5-1 and TRBJ2-1, with TRBD1 matching 9 bases. CDR1 is SGHRS and CDR2 is YFSETQ in the germline V gene. After removal of 7 bases from V and 7 bases from J, the junction contained 9 bases not matched to a gene. This CDR3 is 14 amino acids long. The CDR3 loop reads CASGPGQGDNEQFF. The CDR3 DNA follows: TGCGCCAGCGGCCCGGGACAGGGCGATAATGAGCAGTTCTTC.

The gene calls are TRBV6-4 and TRBJ1-2; 8 bases map to TRBD1. V was clipped by 6 bases and J by 1 base; unmatched bases: 7. CDR3 size: 15 residues. Looked up from germline, CDR1 is MRHNA and CDR2 is SNTAGT. The CDR3 coding sequence is TGTGCCAGCAGCCTACAGGGGGGGGTTAACTATGGCTACACCTTC. Protein: CASSLQGGVNYGYTF.

The chain uses TRBV4-1 and TRBJ1-2; the D gene is possibly TRBD1 (5 bases). The CDR3 totals 14 residues. The germline V gene encodes CDR1 MGHRA and CDR2 YSYEKL. The V gene lost 0 bases and the J gene lost 6 bases, with 11 bases spanning the gap. The CDR3 coding sequence is TGCGCCAGCAGCCAAGACAGGGTTAGGGATGGCTACACCTTC. This codes for CASSQDRVRDGYTF.

V and J are TRBV19 and TRBJ1-1; possible D gene TRBD1, 5 bases. The CDR3 spans 15 residues. CDR1 is LNHDA and CDR2 is SQIVND in the germline V gene (reference sequence). V was shortened by 4 bases and J by 2 bases, with 14 bases between the two germline ends. The CDR3 loop reads CASSTIRDFNTEAFF. CDR3 coding DNA: TGTGCCAGTAGTACTATTAGGGACTTTAACACTGAAGCTTTCTTT.

V gene TRBV15 combines with J gene TRBJ1-5; TRBD1 matches at 8 bases. Trimming cost V 5 bases and J 3 bases; bases outside gene matches: 9. CDR3 length: 16 amino acids. Germline loops: CDR1 LNHNV, CDR2 YYDKDF (reference sequence). The CDR3 sequence is CATSSDRVRVNQPQHF. The CDR3 bases are TGTGCCACCAGCTCGGACAGGGTGCGGGTCAATCAGCCCCAGCATTTT.

The chain combines TRBV2 with TRBJ1-3, with D possibly being TRBD1 (6 bases). The CDR3 has 12 amino acids. Between the trimmed V and J ends, which lost 7 bases and 9 bases, there was a span of 13 bases. The germline V gene encodes CDR1 SNHLY and CDR2 FYNNEI. This CDR3 reads CASIPQGPTIYF. DNA for the CDR3: TGTGCCAGCATCCCACAGGGCCCCACCATATATTTT.

The rearrangement uses TRBV7-2 and TRBJ1-5; TRBD1 matches 10 bases. The V gene's germline CDR1 is SGHTA and CDR2 FQGNSA. J gave up 7 bases and V 5 bases, and 11 bases lay outside the gene matches. CDR3 size: 16 residues. CDR3 DNA: TGTGCCAGCAGCCCTTGGACAGGGGGTGCAGGACAGCCCCAGCATTTT. Translated, it gives CASSPWTGGAGQPQHF.

J is TRBJ2-7 and V is TRBV30, with 7 nucleotides matching TRBD1. The CDR3 consists of 13 residues. The germline gives CDR1 GTSNPN, CDR2 SVGIG (reference sequence). Losses at the gene ends were 0 bases for V and 2 bases for J; bases not matched to a gene: 1. The CDR3, as DNA: TGTGCCTGGAGTGTGAGGGGGCCCTACGAGCAGTACTTC. Translation: CAWSVRGPYEQYF.